This TCR beta chain was obtained from a study of long-term antiretroviral therapy in people with HIV. Across the study: The 2015 immediate-ART recommendation came about a decade after the earliest samples.

Study-level points and caveats: Post-ART diversity increased but stayed below transplant donor controls. Blood in the study was drawn between about 2004 and 2017, possibly under older ART regimens, which may be less effective than current ones. For ART adherence, viral resistance and therapy changes, no data were available.

CDR1 MNHEY and CDR2 SMNVEV come from the germline V gene (reference sequence). V lost 0 bases and J 7 bases, leaving 15 bases between the germline ends. The CDR3 has 15 residues. Sequencing relied on immunoSEQ assay v3.0, run at survey level. Sequenced by immunoSEQ multiplex PCR; TCRdb stores in-frame clones only, minus some. The data hold about 30,000 clones, with more than 80% observed a single time. This clone was counted a single time. Its target is unknown. The sequencing used unsorted PBMCs, collected 3 years after starting antiretroviral therapy. This TCR was sampled from a man aged 35 to 55 with HIV. The chain recombines TRBV27 with TRBJ1-2; perhaps TRBD1 as D (5 bases). The CDR3 DNA reads as TGTGCCAGCAGTTTATCGCACCGGGACCCCTCTGGCTACACCTTC. Translation gives CASSLSHRDPSGYTF.